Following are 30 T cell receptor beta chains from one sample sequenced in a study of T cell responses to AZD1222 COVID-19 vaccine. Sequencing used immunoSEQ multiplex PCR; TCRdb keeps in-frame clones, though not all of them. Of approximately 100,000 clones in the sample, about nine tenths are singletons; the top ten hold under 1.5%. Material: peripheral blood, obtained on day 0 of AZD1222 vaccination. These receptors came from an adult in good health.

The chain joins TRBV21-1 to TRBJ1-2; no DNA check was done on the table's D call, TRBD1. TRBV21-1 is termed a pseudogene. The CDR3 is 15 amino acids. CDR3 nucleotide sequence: TGTGCCAGCAGCGCGTCGGGACAGGGGCCCGATGGCTACACCTTC. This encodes CASSASGQGPDGYTF.

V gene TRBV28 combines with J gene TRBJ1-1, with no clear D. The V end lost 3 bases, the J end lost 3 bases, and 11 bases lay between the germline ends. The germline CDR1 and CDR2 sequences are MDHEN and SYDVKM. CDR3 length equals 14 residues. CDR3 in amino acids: CASSLTPRDTEAFF. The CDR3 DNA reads TGTGCCAGCAGTTTGACCCCCCGGGACACTGAAGCTTTCTTT.

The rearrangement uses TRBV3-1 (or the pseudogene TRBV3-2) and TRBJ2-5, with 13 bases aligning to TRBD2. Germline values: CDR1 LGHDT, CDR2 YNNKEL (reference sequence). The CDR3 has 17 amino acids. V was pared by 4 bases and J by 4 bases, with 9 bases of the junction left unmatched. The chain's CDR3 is CASSPRLAGGHRETQYF. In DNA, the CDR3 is TGTGCCAGCAGCCCTCGACTAGCGGGGGGCCATAGAGAGACCCAGTACTTC.

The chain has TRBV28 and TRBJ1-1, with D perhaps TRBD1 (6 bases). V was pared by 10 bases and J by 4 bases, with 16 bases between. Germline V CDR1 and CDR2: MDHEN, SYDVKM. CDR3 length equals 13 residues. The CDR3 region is CAISDGQRTEAFF. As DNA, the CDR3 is TGTGCCATTTCGGACGGACAGCGCACTGAAGCTTTCTTT. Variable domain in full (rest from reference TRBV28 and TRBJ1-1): DVKVTQSSRYLVKRTGEKVFLECVQDMDHENMFWYRQDPGLGLRLIYFSYDVKMKEKGDIPEGYSVSREKKERFSLILESASTNQTSMYLCAISDGQRTEAFFGQGTRLTVV.

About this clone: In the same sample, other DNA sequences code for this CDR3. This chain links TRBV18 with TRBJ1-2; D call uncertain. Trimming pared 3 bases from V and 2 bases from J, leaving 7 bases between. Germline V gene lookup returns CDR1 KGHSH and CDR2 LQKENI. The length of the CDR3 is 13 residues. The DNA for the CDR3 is TGTGCCAGCTCACCGACCGAAAACTATGGCTACACCTTC. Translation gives CASSPTENYGYTF.

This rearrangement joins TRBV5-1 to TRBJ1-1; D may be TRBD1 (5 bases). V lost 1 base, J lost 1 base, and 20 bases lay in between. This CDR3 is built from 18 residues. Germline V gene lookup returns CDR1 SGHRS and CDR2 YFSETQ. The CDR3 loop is CASSLIGWGRSTNTEAFF. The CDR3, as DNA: TGCGCCAGCAGCTTGATTGGTTGGGGACGGAGTACGAACACTGAAGCTTTCTTT.

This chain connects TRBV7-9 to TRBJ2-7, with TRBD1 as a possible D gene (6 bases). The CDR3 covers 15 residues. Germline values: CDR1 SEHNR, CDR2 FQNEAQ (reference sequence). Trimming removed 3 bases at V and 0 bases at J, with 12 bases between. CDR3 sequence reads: CASSFGQMSSYEQYF. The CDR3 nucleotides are TGTGCCAGCAGCTTTGGACAGATGAGCTCCTACGAGCAGTACTTC. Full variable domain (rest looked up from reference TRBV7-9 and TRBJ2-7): DTGVSQNPRHKITKRGQNVTFRCDPISEHNRLYWYRQTLGQGPEFLTYFQNEAQLEKSRLLSDRFSAERPKGSFSTLEIQRTEQGDSAMYLCASSFGQMSSYEQYFGPGTRLTVT.

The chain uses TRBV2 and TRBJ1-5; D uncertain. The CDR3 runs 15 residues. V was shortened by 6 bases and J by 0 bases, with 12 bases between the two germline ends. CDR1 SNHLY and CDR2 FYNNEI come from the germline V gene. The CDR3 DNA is TGTGCCAGCAGCCCCGACCGGAATAGCAATCAGCCCCAGCATTTT. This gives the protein CASSPDRNSNQPQHF.

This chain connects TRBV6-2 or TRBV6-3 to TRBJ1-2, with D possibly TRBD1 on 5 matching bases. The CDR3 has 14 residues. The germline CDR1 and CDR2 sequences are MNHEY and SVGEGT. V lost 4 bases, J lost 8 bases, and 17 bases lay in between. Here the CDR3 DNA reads TGTGCCAGCAGTTTGGGGGACGGATGGGAGGGCTACACCTTC. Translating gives CASSLGDGWEGYTF.

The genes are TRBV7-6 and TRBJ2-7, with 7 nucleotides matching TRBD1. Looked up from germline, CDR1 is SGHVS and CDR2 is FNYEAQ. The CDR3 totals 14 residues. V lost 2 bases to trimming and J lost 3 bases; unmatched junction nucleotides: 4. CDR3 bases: TGTGCCAGCAGCTTACGGGACAGACACTACGAGCAGTACTTC. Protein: CASSLRDRHYEQYF.

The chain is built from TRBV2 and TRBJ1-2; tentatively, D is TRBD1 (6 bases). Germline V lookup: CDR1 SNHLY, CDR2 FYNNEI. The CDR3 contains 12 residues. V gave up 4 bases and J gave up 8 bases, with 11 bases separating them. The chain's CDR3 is CASSGTVGGYTF. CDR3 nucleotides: TGTGCCAGCAGTGGGACAGTGGGAGGCTACACCTTC.

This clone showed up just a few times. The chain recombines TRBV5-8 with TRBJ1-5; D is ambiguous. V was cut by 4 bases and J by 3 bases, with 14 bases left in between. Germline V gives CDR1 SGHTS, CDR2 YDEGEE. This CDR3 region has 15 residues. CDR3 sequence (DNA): TGTGCCAGCAGCAGAGTACCCAGAACCAATCAGCCCCAGCATTTT. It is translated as CASSRVPRTNQPQHF.

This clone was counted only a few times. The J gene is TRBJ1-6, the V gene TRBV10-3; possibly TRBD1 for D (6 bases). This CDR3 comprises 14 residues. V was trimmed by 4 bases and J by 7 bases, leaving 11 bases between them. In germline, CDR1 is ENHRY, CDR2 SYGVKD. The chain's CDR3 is CAISAHRDNSPLHF. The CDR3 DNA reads TGTGCCATCAGTGCACACAGGGACAATTCACCCCTCCACTTT.

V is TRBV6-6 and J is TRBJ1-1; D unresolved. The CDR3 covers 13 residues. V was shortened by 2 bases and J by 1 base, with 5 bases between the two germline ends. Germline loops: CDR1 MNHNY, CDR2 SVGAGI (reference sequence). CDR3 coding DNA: TGTGCCAGCAGTTACATGGAGAACACTGAAGCTTTCTTT. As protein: CASSYMENTEAFF.

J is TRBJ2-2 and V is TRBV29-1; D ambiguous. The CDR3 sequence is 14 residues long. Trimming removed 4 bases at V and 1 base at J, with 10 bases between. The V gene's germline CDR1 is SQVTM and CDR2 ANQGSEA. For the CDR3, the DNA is TGCAGCGTTGCGTCTCAGCTGAACACCGGGGAGCTGTTTTTT. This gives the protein CSVASQLNTGELFF.

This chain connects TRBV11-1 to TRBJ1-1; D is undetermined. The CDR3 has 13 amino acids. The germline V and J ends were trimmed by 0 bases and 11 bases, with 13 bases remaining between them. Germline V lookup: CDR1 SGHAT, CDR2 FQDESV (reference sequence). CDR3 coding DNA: TGTGCCAGCAGCTTAGCGCCGTCGGGTGGGGCTTTCTTT. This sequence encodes CASSLAPSGGAFF.

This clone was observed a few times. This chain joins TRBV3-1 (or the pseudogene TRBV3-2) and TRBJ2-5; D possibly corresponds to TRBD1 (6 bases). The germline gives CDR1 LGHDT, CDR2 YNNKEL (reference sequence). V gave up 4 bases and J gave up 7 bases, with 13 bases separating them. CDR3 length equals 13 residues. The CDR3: CASSPGTLMTQYF. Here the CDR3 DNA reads TGTGCCAGCAGCCCTGGGACACTGATGACCCAGTACTTC.

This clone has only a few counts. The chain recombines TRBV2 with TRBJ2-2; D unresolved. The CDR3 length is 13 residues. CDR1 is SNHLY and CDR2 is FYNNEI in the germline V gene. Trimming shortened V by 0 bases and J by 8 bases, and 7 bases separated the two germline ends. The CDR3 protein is CASSEARPGELFF. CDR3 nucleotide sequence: TGTGCCAGCAGTGAAGCGCGTCCTGGGGAGCTGTTTTTT.

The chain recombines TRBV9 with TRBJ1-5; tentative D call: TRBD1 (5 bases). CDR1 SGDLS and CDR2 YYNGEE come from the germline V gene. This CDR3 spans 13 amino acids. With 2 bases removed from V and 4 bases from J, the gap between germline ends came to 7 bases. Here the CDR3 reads CASSVDTNQPQHF. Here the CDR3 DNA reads TGTGCCAGCAGCGTGGACACAAATCAGCCCCAGCATTTT. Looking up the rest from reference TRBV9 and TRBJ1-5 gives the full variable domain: DSGVTQTPKHLITATGQRVTLRCSPRSGDLSVYWYQQSLDQGLQFLIQYYNGEERAKGNILERFSAQQFPDLHSELNLSSLELGDSALYFCASSVDTNQPQHFGDGTRLSIL.

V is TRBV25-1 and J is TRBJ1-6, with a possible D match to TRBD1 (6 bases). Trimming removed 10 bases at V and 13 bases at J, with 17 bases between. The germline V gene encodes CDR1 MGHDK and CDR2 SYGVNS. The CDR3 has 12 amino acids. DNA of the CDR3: TGTGCCACGAGAACAGGGAGTTCCCCCCTCCACTTT. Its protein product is CATRTGSSPLHF.

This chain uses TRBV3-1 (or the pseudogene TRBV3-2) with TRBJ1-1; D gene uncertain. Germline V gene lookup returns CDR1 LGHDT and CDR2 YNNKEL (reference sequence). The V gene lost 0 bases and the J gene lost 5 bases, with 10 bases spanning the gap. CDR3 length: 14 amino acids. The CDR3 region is CASSQDRLGTEAFF. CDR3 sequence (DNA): TGTGCCAGCAGCCAAGATCGTCTAGGGACTGAAGCTTTCTTT.

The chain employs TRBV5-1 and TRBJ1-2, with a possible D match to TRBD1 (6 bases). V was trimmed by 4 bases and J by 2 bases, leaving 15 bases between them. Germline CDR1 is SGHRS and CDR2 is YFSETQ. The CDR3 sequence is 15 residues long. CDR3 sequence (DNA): TGCGCCAGCAGCGCCGGGACAAGTGGAAACTATGGCTACACCTTC. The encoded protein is CASSAGTSGNYGYTF.

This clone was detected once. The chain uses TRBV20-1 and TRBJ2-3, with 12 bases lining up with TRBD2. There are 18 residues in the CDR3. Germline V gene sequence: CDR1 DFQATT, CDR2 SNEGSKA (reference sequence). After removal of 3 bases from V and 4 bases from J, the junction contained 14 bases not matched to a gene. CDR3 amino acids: CSASPSGGARRIPDTQYF. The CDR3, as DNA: TGCAGTGCTAGTCCTAGCGGGGGGGCCCGAAGGATCCCAGATACGCAGTATTTT.

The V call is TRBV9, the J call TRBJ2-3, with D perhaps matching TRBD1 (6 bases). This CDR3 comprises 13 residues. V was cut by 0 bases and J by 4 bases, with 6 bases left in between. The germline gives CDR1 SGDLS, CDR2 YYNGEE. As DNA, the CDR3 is TGTGCCAGCAGCGTAGGGACAGCAGATACGCAGTATTTT. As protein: CASSVGTADTQYF.

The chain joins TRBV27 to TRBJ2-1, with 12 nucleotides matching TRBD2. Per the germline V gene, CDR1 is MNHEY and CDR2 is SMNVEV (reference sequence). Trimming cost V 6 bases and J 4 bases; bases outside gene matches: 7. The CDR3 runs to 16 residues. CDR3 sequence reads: CASSPDGLAGYNEQFF. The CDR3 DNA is TGTGCCAGCAGCCCGGACGGACTAGCGGGGTACAATGAGCAGTTCTTC.

This chain's CDR3 is CASTLPGGTDTQYF. For the CDR3, the DNA is TGCGCCAGCACATTACCGGGGGGTACAGATACGCAGTATTTT. The V call is TRBV5-1, the J call TRBJ2-3; the match to TRBD2 covers 7 bases. J gave up 3 bases and V 6 bases, and 7 bases lay outside the gene matches. In germline, CDR1 is SGHRS, CDR2 YFSETQ. The CDR3 is made up of 14 amino acids.

The CDR3 here is CASLGPGGDTEAFF. The CDR3 nucleotides are TGTGCCAGCCTGGGTCCAGGGGGGGACACTGAAGCTTTCTTT. The V gene is TRBV11-2, the J gene TRBJ1-1, with 7 bases lining up with TRBD1. CDR1 is SGHAT and CDR2 is FQNNGV in the germline V gene. Germline trimming cut 8 bases from V and 3 bases from J; bases unmatched to any gene: 9. CDR3 length equals 14 residues. The whole variable domain, filled in from reference TRBV11-2 and TRBJ1-1, reads EAGVAQSPRYKIIEKRQSVAFWCNPISGHATLYWYQQILGQGPKLLIQFQNNGVVDDSQLPKDRFSAERLKGVDSTLKIQPAKLEDSAVYLCASLGPGGDTEAFFGQGTRLTVV.

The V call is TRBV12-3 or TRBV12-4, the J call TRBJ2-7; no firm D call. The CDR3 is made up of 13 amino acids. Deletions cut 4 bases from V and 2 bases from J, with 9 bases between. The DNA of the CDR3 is TGTGCCAGCAGTTCTTCAGAGACCTACGAGCAGTACTTC. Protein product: CASSSSETYEQYF.

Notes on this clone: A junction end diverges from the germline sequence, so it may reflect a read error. This CDR3 reads CASSLARVGGGSSPLHF. The CDR3 nucleotides read TGTGCCAGCAGCCTAGCCAGAGTGGGTGGCGGTAGTTCACCCCTCCACTTT. The chain links TRBV7-8 to TRBJ1-6; D not resolved. The CDR3 sequence is 17 residues long. Looked up from germline, CDR1 is SGHVS and CDR2 is FQNEAQ.

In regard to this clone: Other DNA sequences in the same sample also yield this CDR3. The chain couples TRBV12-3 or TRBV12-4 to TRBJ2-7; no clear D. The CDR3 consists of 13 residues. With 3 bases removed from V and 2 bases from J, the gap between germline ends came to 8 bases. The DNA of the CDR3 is TGTGCCAGCAGTTTTGGCGGAACCTACGAGCAGTACTTC. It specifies CASSFGGTYEQYF.